Following are 16 T cell receptor beta chains from one sample sequenced in a study of cytomegalovirus exposure and HLA in healthy donors. Data came from immunoSEQ multiplex PCR; TCRdb stores just in-frame clones and leaves some out. The sample contains about 280,000 clones, approximately 88% of which appear only once. The sequencing input was PBMCs. These receptors all stem from a young woman in good health and CMV-seronegative.

V and J are TRBV18 and TRBJ2-7; 11 nucleotides align to TRBD2. The J segment lost 3 bases and the V segment lost 3 bases, leaving 4 bases of the junction unmatched. CDR1 is KGHSH and CDR2 is LQKENI in the germline V gene. The CDR3 is 15 amino acids. CDR3 region: CASSPTGTSGYEQYF. CDR3 in DNA: TGTGCCAGCTCACCGACCGGGACTAGCGGCTACGAGCAGTACTTC.

This clone was counted a single time. The chain uses TRBV7-9 and TRBJ1-2, with 7 nucleotides matching TRBD1. This CDR3 is 14 amino acids long. Germline V lookup: CDR1 SEHNR, CDR2 FQNEAQ (reference sequence). The trim removed 5 bases at V and 6 bases at J, leaving 9 bases unmatched. Here the CDR3 reads CASSNRGKFDGYTF. CDR3 nucleotides: TGTGCCAGCAGCAACAGGGGAAAATTCGATGGCTACACCTTC.

The genes are TRBV7-3 and TRBJ2-2; possibly TRBD1 for D (6 bases). Germline V CDR1 and CDR2: SGHTA, FQGTGA. CDR3 length equals 13 residues. Trimming cost V 1 base and J 9 bases, with 9 bases left between them. The CDR3 DNA reads as TGTGCCAGCAGCTTAAAGCAGGGGTGGGAGCTGTTTTTT. This sequence encodes CASSLKQGWELFF.

The table lists this clone with a count of one. The rearrangement uses TRBV2 and TRBJ2-1; TRBD1 is a possible D gene (6 bases). Between the trimmed V and J ends, which lost 4 bases and 8 bases, there was a span of 18 bases. Germline lookup yields CDR1 SNHLY and CDR2 FYNNEI. The CDR3 length is 15 residues. Here the CDR3 DNA reads TGTGCCAGCAGTGGACAGGTTTGGCTCCTGGATGAGCAGTTCTTC. This gives the protein CASSGQVWLLDEQFF.

The V call is TRBV2, the J call TRBJ2-1; tentatively, D is TRBD2 (6 bases). CDR3 length: 15 residues. Germline V gene data show CDR1 as SNHLY and CDR2 as FYNNEI. V was clipped by 3 bases and J by 3 bases, with 12 bases between them. The CDR3 protein is CASSDGRGGYNEQFF. CDR3 nucleotides: TGTGCCAGCAGTGACGGAAGGGGAGGCTACAATGAGCAGTTCTTC.

The V and J genes are TRBV2 and TRBJ2-1, with 7 nucleotides matching TRBD2. The CDR3 consists of 12 residues. The trim removed 4 bases at V and 7 bases at J, leaving 1 base unmatched. CDR1 is SNHLY, CDR2 FYNNEI, per germline. The DNA of the CDR3 is TGTGCCAGCAGTGGACTAGCAAATGAGCAGTTCTTC. This gives the protein CASSGLANEQFF.

The chain carries TRBV6-4 and TRBJ2-3; D perhaps matches TRBD2 (6 bases). Germline CDR1 reads MRHNA; CDR2 reads SNTAGT. Trimming stripped 0 bases from V and 1 base from J, with 11 bases between. This CDR3 is 16 amino acids long. The CDR3 DNA reads as TGTGCCAGCAGTGACTCATCGGCTAGCGGCACAGATACGCAGTATTTT. This encodes CASSDSSASGTDTQYF.

This sequence joins TRBV5-1 and TRBJ2-7, with 9 bases aligning to TRBD1. The CDR3 length is 15 residues. The junction had 3 bases not matched to a gene; V was cut back by 2 bases and J by 0 bases. CDR1 and CDR2 (germline): SGHRS, YFSETQ. Here the CDR3 reads CASSFGTGSSYEQYF. CDR3 coding DNA: TGCGCCAGCAGCTTTGGGACAGGGAGCTCCTACGAGCAGTACTTC.

This clone was recorded once. The chain is built from TRBV18 and TRBJ2-2, with D uncertain. Trimming took off 2 bases at V and 5 bases at J, with 6 bases between the two ends. The CDR3 sequence is 13 residues long. The germline CDR1 and CDR2 sequences are KGHSH and LQKENI. The CDR3 sequence: CASSPSGTGELFF. The CDR3 DNA reads as TGTGCCAGCTCACCATCCGGGACCGGGGAGCTGTTTTTT.

The V and J genes are TRBV10-3 and TRBJ2-7, with a weak D call TRBD1 (6 bases). The CDR3 has 12 amino acids. Germline V gene lookup returns CDR1 ENHRY and CDR2 SYGVKD. The V and J ends lost 4 bases and 2 bases respectively, with 6 bases between them. The CDR3 region is CAISGQAYEQYF. The CDR3 coding sequence is TGTGCCATCAGTGGACAGGCCTACGAGCAGTACTTC.

The gene calls are TRBV2 and TRBJ2-5, with D maybe TRBD1 (5 bases). This CDR3 comprises 16 residues. V dropped 0 bases and J dropped 3 bases, with 14 bases sitting between them. The germline CDR1 and CDR2 sequences are SNHLY and FYNNEI. CDR3 nucleotide sequence: TGTGCCAGCAGTGAAGCCCACAGGTTCGATAAAGAGACCCAGTACTTC. Translation: CASSEAHRFDKETQYF. The whole variable domain, filled in from reference TRBV2 and TRBJ2-5, reads EPEVTQTPSHQVTQMGQEVILRCVPISNHLYFYWYRQILGQKVEFLVSFYNNEISEKSEIFDDQFSVERPDGSNFTLKIRSTKLEDSAMYFCASSEAHRFDKETQYFGPGTRLLVL.

The V gene is TRBV7-9, the J gene TRBJ1-1, with D possibly being TRBD1 (5 bases). V was cut by 7 bases and J by 4 bases, with 13 bases left in between. Germline CDR1 and CDR2: SEHNR and FQNEAQ (reference sequence). CDR3 length: 13 amino acids. CDR3 amino acids: CASTQTGGTEAFF. The CDR3 DNA is TGTGCCAGCACCCAAACGGGGGGCACTGAAGCTTTCTTT. The full variable domain, completed using reference TRBV7-9 and TRBJ1-1, is DTGVSQNPRHKITKRGQNVTFRCDPISEHNRLYWYRQTLGQGPEFLTYFQNEAQLEKSRLLSDRFSAERPKGSFSTLEIQRTEQGDSAMYLCASTQTGGTEAFFGQGTRLTVV.

The chain couples TRBV7-3 to TRBJ1-1; no definite D call. This CDR3 is built from 16 residues. V was pared by 5 bases and J by 4 bases, with 20 bases between. Germline V gene lookup returns CDR1 SGHTA and CDR2 FQGTGA. The CDR3 loop reads CASSPRAGVAITEAFF. The CDR3 DNA reads as TGTGCCAGCAGCCCTCGGGCCGGGGTTGCGATCACTGAAGCTTTCTTT.

This chain uses TRBV6-5 with TRBJ1-1; D is possibly TRBD1 (6 bases). This CDR3 is built from 15 residues. CDR1 is MNHEY and CDR2 is SVGAGI in the germline V gene. Trimming left V 4 bases short and J 1 base short, with 13 bases between. The CDR3 is CASSSYPQGNTEAFF. The CDR3 DNA is TGTGCCAGCAGTTCCTACCCACAGGGGAACACTGAAGCTTTCTTT.

A single count supports this clone. The chain links TRBV5-1 to TRBJ2-4; TRBD1 matches 9 bases. This CDR3 has 16 residues. The junction had 6 bases not matched to a gene; V was cut back by 4 bases and J by 1 base. Germline CDR1 reads SGHRS; CDR2 reads YFSETQ. CDR3 protein: CASSHGQGWAKNIQYF. The CDR3 nucleotides are TGCGCCAGCAGCCACGGACAGGGGTGGGCCAAAAACATTCAGTACTTC. Complete variable domain (other parts from reference TRBV5-1 and TRBJ2-4): KAGVTQTPRYLIKTRGQQVTLSCSPISGHRSVSWYQQTPGQGLQFLFEYFSETQRNKGNFPGRFSGRQFSNSRSEMNVSTLELGDSALYLCASSHGQGWAKNIQYFGAGTRLSVL.

This chain joins TRBV2 and TRBJ2-3, with 8 bases lining up with TRBD2. Trimming took 0 bases from V and 3 from J; bases not matched to a gene: 11. Looked up from germline, CDR1 is SNHLY and CDR2 is FYNNEI. The CDR3 is 18 amino acids. This chain's CDR3 is CASSEAPGTRSLTDTQYF. For the CDR3, the DNA is TGTGCCAGCAGTGAAGCGCCCGGGACTAGGAGTTTAACAGATACGCAGTATTTT.